A single sample gave rise to the 30 T cell receptor beta chains below, sequenced in a study of OX40 agonist ivuxolimab in advanced cancers. TCRdb's copy holds only in-frame clones and misses some; the assay was immunoSEQ multiplex PCR. The repertoire holds approximately 60,000 clones, with approximately 87% as singletons. The sequencing here drew on CD4+ or CD8+ T cells sorted from blood, taken in a trial of the OX40 agonist ivuxolimab. These receptor sequences come from an adult with an advanced solid tumor such as melanoma, head and neck, liver or kidney cancer.

This sequence joins TRBV9 and TRBJ2-2; TRBD2 is a possible D gene (6 bases). The CDR3 sequence is 16 residues long. The germline V gene has CDR1 SGDLS and CDR2 YYNGEE. With 0 bases removed from V and 5 bases from J, the gap between germline ends came to 14 bases. CDR3 loop: CASSVEDYRRTGELFF. CDR3 nucleotides: TGTGCCAGCAGCGTAGAGGACTATCGGCGGACCGGGGAGCTGTTTTTT.

The V call is TRBV27, the J call TRBJ1-5, with a tentative D call TRBD1 (6 bases). CDR1 is MNHEY and CDR2 is SMNVEV in the germline V gene (reference sequence). V dropped 8 bases and J dropped 10 bases, with 15 bases sitting between them. This CDR3 has 12 residues. CDR3 bases: TGTGCCAGCGGGGTGGGGGGGGGCCCCCAGCATTTT. Its protein product is CASGVGGGPQHF.

The rearrangement joins TRBV7-9 to TRBJ2-7; 7 nucleotides line up with TRBD2. The CDR3 consists of 14 residues. CDR1 is SEHNR and CDR2 is FQNEAQ in the germline V gene (reference sequence). With V trimmed by 5 bases and J by 2 bases, 6 bases remained unmatched. As DNA, the CDR3 is TGTGCCAGCAGCCCCCTGGGAGGGACCTACGAGCAGTACTTC. This codes for CASSPLGGTYEQYF.

V usage is TRBV2 and J usage is TRBJ1-5, with D unresolved. The CDR3 contains 14 residues. The germline gives CDR1 SNHLY, CDR2 FYNNEI. The V and J ends lost 4 bases and 3 bases respectively, with 10 bases between them. This CDR3 reads CASSAGQSNQPQHF. CDR3 sequence (DNA): TGTGCCAGCAGTGCTGGGCAGTCCAATCAGCCCCAGCATTTT. The full variable domain, its missing parts supplied by reference TRBV2 and TRBJ1-5, is EPEVTQTPSHQVTQMGQEVILRCVPISNHLYFYWYRQILGQKVEFLVSFYNNEISEKSEIFDDQFSVERPDGSNFTLKIRSTKLEDSAMYFCASSAGQSNQPQHFGDGTRLSIL.

The rearrangement links TRBV5-8 to TRBJ2-3, with 10 positions matching TRBD2. The germline V gene has CDR1 SGHTS and CDR2 YDEGEE. Trimming cost V 4 bases and J 5 bases; bases outside gene matches: 13. CDR3 size: 17 residues. The CDR3 DNA reads TGTGCCAGCAGCAGGGGGGCCCTAGCGGGAGCCCAAGATACGCAGTATTTT. Residues: CASSRGALAGAQDTQYF.

The rearrangement uses TRBV7-6 and TRBJ2-5, with 9 bases aligning to TRBD1. J lost 1 base, V lost 4 bases, and 4 bases had no gene match. The CDR3 loop spans 15 amino acids. The V gene's germline CDR1 is SGHVS and CDR2 FNYEAQ. CDR3 DNA sequence: TGTGCCAGCAGCTCTCGGGACAGGGCCCAAGAGACCCAGTACTTC. This encodes CASSSRDRAQETQYF.

CDR3: CASSLGKTRAIQAFF. CDR3 nucleotide sequence: TGTGCCAGCAGTTTAGGCAAGACCAGGGCAATACAAGCTTTCTTT. The V and J genes are TRBV28 and TRBJ1-1; D is perhaps TRBD1 (5 bases). The CDR3 runs 15 residues. The germline V gene encodes CDR1 MDHEN and CDR2 SYDVKM. Trimming shortened V by 2 bases and J by 9 bases, and 19 bases separated the two germline ends.

The chain joins TRBV20-1 to TRBJ2-3; D remains ambiguous. The germline CDR1 and CDR2 sequences are DFQATT and SNEGSKA (reference sequence). Trimming shortened V by 1 base and J by 10 bases, and 9 bases separated the two germline ends. The CDR3 is 11 residues long. The CDR3 spells CSARAGYAQYF. CDR3 bases: TGCAGTGCTAGAGCGGGCTATGCGCAGTATTTT.

As to this clone: One junction end disagrees with the germline gene, perhaps due to a read error. The chain joins TRBV2 to TRBJ2-6; the D is unclear. The CDR3 runs 15 residues. The germline V gene has CDR1 SNHLY and CDR2 FYNNEI. CDR3 loop: CAGSLQISGANVLTF. The CDR3 DNA reads as TGTGCCGGCAGCTTACAGATTTCTGGGGCCAACGTCCTGACTTTC.

V gene TRBV18 combines with J gene TRBJ2-5; the D gene is possibly TRBD1 (5 bases). The V gene's germline CDR1 is KGHSH and CDR2 LQKENI. This CDR3 is 13 amino acids long. The ends were cut back, 3 bases at V and 1 base at J, with 6 bases in the middle. In nucleotides, the CDR3 is TGTGCCAGCTCACCTGGGGCCCAAGAGACCCAGTACTTC. It translates to CASSPGAQETQYF.

V usage is TRBV11-2 and J usage is TRBJ2-1; 12 nucleotides match TRBD2. V gave up 0 bases and J gave up 8 bases; unmatched junction bases: 5. Per the germline V gene, CDR1 is SGHAT and CDR2 is FQNNGV. This CDR3 comprises 16 residues. The CDR3 DNA reads TGTGCCAGCAGCTTAGATCTAGCGGGGGGGATTCATGAGCAGTTCTTC. It translates to CASSLDLAGGIHEQFF. The full variable domain, completed using reference TRBV11-2 and TRBJ2-1, is EAGVAQSPRYKIIEKRQSVAFWCNPISGHATLYWYQQILGQGPKLLIQFQNNGVVDDSQLPKDRFSAERLKGVDSTLKIQPAKLEDSAVYLCASSLDLAGGIHEQFFGPGTRLTVL.

This rearrangement joins TRBV29-1 to TRBJ1-4; D ambiguous. This CDR3 spans 11 amino acids. The V gene's germline CDR1 is SQVTM and CDR2 ANQGSEA. The chain's CDR3 is CTIQEGRKLFF. For the CDR3, the DNA is TGCACCATTCAAGAAGGGAGGAAACTGTTTTTT.

This clone occurred many times. The rearrangement links TRBV5-5 to TRBJ2-1, with TRBD2 as a possible D gene (6 bases). The length of the CDR3 is 14 residues. CDR1 and CDR2 (germline): SGHKS, YYEKEE (reference sequence). V dropped 0 bases and J dropped 9 bases, with 13 bases sitting between them. CDR3 sequence reads: CASSLEAGLGEQFF. The CDR3 bases are TGTGCCAGCAGCTTGGAAGCGGGCTTGGGTGAGCAGTTCTTC.

The chain has TRBV11-3 and TRBJ1-6; TRBD1 matches 11 bases. This CDR3 region has 17 residues. Trimming cost V 2 bases and J 6 bases; bases outside gene matches: 6. The germline gives CDR1 SGHNT, CDR2 YENEEA. CDR3 residues: CASSLLSGTGGNSPLHF. CDR3 nucleotides: TGTGCCAGCAGCTTACTTTCCGGGACAGGGGGTAATTCACCCCTCCACTTT.

V usage is TRBV5-6 and J usage is TRBJ1-1; 9 positions agree with TRBD1. Germline V gives CDR1 SGHDT, CDR2 YYEEEE. The CDR3 has 15 residues. V lost 4 bases and J lost 4; bases outside the gene matches: 8. The CDR3 sequence is CASSIRDREGTEAFF. The CDR3 DNA sequence: TGTGCCAGCAGCATCCGGGACAGGGAAGGCACTGAAGCTTTCTTT.

The chain is built from TRBV4-1 and TRBJ2-7; D gene uncertain. The CDR3 length is 14 residues. The germline V and J ends were trimmed by 0 bases and 1 base, with 7 bases remaining between them. CDR1 is MGHRA and CDR2 is YSYEKL in the germline V gene. DNA of the CDR3: TGCGCCAGCAGCCAAGAGGCGCGGTCCTACGAGCAGTACTTC. Its protein product is CASSQEARSYEQYF.

V and J are TRBV7-8 and TRBJ1-1, with 8 bases identical to TRBD1. CDR1 is SGHVS and CDR2 is FQNEAQ in the germline V gene. V dropped 5 bases and J dropped 6; count of bases not matched to a gene: 11. This CDR3 comprises 15 residues. The CDR3 loop reads CASSPLTQGAAEAFF. The CDR3 DNA follows: TGTGCCAGCAGCCCCCTCACCCAGGGGGCGGCTGAAGCTTTCTTT.

The rearrangement links TRBV19 to TRBJ2-1; tentatively, D is TRBD1 (5 bases). Germline-derived CDR1 and CDR2 are LNHDA and SQIVND (reference sequence). The CDR3 covers 12 residues. With 5 bases removed from V and 9 bases from J, the gap between germline ends came to 11 bases. The chain's CDR3 is CASSLQVGEQFF. The CDR3 coding sequence is TGTGCCAGTAGTTTACAGGTCGGTGAGCAGTTCTTC.

The gene calls are TRBV11-2 and TRBJ1-4; D is ambiguous. The CDR3 contains 12 residues. Germline V gene sequence: CDR1 SGHAT, CDR2 FQNNGV. With 2 bases removed from V and 8 bases from J, the gap between germline ends came to 6 bases. The CDR3 is CASSLKGEKLFF. CDR3 sequence (DNA): TGTGCCAGCAGCTTAAAAGGAGAAAAACTGTTTTTT.

The chain combines TRBV18 with TRBJ1-5, with D maybe TRBD1 (6 bases). The CDR3 totals 16 residues. V was clipped by 3 bases and J by 1 base, with 13 bases between them. Germline V CDR1 and CDR2: KGHSH, LQKENI. The CDR3 here is CASSPVGAVSNQPQHF. The CDR3 DNA reads TGTGCCAGCTCACCTGTGGGGGCAGTAAGCAATCAGCCCCAGCATTTT.

This chain connects TRBV5-1 to TRBJ1-1; a possible D gene is TRBD1 (5 bases). From germline, CDR1 is SGHRS and CDR2 YFSETQ. The CDR3 has 15 residues. The V and J ends lost 0 bases and 1 base respectively, with 10 bases between them. The CDR3 sequence is CASSLVGATNTEAFF. The CDR3 nucleotides are TGCGCCAGCAGCTTGGTCGGGGCAACGAACACTGAAGCTTTCTTT.

This chain joins TRBV4-1 and TRBJ1-4; TRBD1 agrees at 11 bases. V shed 4 bases, J shed 8 bases, and the junction held 6 bases outside the gene matches. Germline assignment: CDR1 MGHRA and CDR2 YSYEKL. CDR3 length equals 15 residues. CDR3 bases: TGCGCCAGCAGCCCCCCGGGACAGGGGGGCGAAAAACTGTTTTTT. Residues: CASSPPGQGGEKLFF.

The V gene is TRBV25-1, the J gene TRBJ2-1, with 14 bases that match TRBD2. J lost 10 bases, V lost 6 bases, and 14 bases had no gene match. The CDR3 is made up of 17 amino acids. CDR1 is MGHDK, CDR2 SYGVNS, per germline. The CDR3 DNA is TGTGCCAGCAGCCCTGATCCCCGGACTAGCGGGAGGTTCGAGCAGTTCTTC. It translates to CASSPDPRTSGRFEQFF.

This rearrangement joins TRBV5-6 to TRBJ2-5, with D perhaps matching TRBD1 (6 bases). Trimming cost V 3 bases and J 5 bases, with 11 bases left between them. The CDR3 contains 13 residues. Germline assignment: CDR1 SGHDT and CDR2 YYEEEE. Here the CDR3 reads CASSSGTLETQYF. The CDR3 bases are TGTGCCAGCAGCTCCGGGACATTGGAGACCCAGTACTTC.

This clone appeared once. The chain links TRBV2 to TRBJ2-3, with D unresolved. Trimming shortened V by 0 bases and J by 6 bases, and 1 base separated the two germline ends. Germline values: CDR1 SNHLY, CDR2 FYNNEI. This CDR3 region has 11 residues. In nucleotides, the CDR3 is TGTGCCAGCAGTGAAGCCGATACGCAGTATTTT. Protein: CASSEADTQYF.

The CDR3 region is CASSPQGESIQYF. The CDR3 nucleotides read TGTGCCAGCTCACCTCAGGGTGAGAGCATTCAGTACTTC. The chain links TRBV18 to TRBJ2-4; tentatively, D is TRBD1 (5 bases). The CDR3 extends over 13 amino acids. Germline CDR1 KGHSH, CDR2 LQKENI. V lost 3 bases and J lost 9, with 12 bases in between.

This chain connects TRBV12-2 to TRBJ2-7; TRBD2, the table's D call, lacks a check against the DNA. TRBV12-2 is assigned pseudogene status. CDR3 length: 15 residues. CDR3 sequence: CASRLEEEIVYEQYF. Here the CDR3 DNA reads TGTGCAAGTCGCTTAGAGGAGGAGATAGTCTACGAGCAGTACTTC.

This clone was counted a single time. This chain joins TRBV11-3 and TRBJ2-7, with TRBD1 matching 10 bases. Per germline, CDR1 SGHNT and CDR2 YENEEA. The V and J ends lost 5 bases and 5 bases, in that order; junction bases with no gene match: 12. There are 16 residues in the CDR3. CDR3 region: CASSPQADRGLNEQYF. The CDR3 DNA follows: TGTGCCAGCAGCCCCCAGGCCGACAGGGGGCTGAACGAGCAGTACTTC. The variable domain in full, completed from reference TRBV11-3 and TRBJ2-7, reads EAGVVQSPRYKIIEKKQPVAFWCNPISGHNTLYWYLQNLGQGPELLIRYENEEAVDDSQLPKDRFSAERLKGVDSTLKIQPAELGDSAVYLCASSPQADRGLNEQYFGPGTRLTVT.

The rearrangement uses TRBV6-5 and TRBJ1-3, with a weak D call TRBD1 (5 bases). The V end lost 4 bases, the J end lost 2 bases, and 9 bases lay between the germline ends. Germline V gives CDR1 MNHEY, CDR2 SVGAGI. The CDR3 totals 14 residues. Written as DNA, the CDR3 is TGTGCCAGCAGTTCCGGGACTCCTGGAAACACCATATATTTT. Residues: CASSSGTPGNTIYF.

The CDR3 is CSARFAPGAFF. CDR3 bases: TGCAGTGCTAGATTTGCCCCGGGAGCTTTCTTT. The chain employs TRBV20-1 and TRBJ1-1; D unclear. The CDR3 is 11 residues long. V dropped 2 bases and J dropped 10 bases, with 11 bases sitting between them. CDR1 is DFQATT, CDR2 SNEGSKA, per germline (reference sequence).